This TCR beta chain emerged from a study of control samples from healthy donors and cancer patients. The V gene lost 2 bases and the J gene lost 4 bases, with 6 bases spanning the gap. CDR1 is SGHNT and CDR2 is YYREEE in the germline V gene (reference sequence). This CDR3 has 12 residues. This clone is a singleton in its sample. Only in-frame clones appear in the TCRdb table, and some are missing; sequencing was by immunoSEQ multiplex PCR. The sample yields some 170,000 clones, around 94% seen once. The rearrangement uses TRBV5-4 and TRBJ1-2; weak D call: TRBD1 (5 bases). The clonotype was recovered from a man aged 55 to 69 with colorectal cancer. Sample: PBMCs. This chain's CDR3 is CASSLDSYGYTF. CDR3 DNA: TGTGCCAGCAGCTTAGACAGCTATGGCTACACCTTC.